The rows below give T cell receptor beta chains drawn from one sample of a study of cytomegalovirus exposure and HLA in healthy donors. Clones were read by immunoSEQ multiplex PCR, and TCRdb kept only the in-frame ones, dropping some. Here the sample spans around 100,000 clones, approximately 85% being singletons. Sequences were obtained from PBMCs. Receptor source: a man aged 25 to 40 in good health and CMV-seronegative. Each CDR3 is given with its conserved first and last residue. The D gene is left open where the match is weak. Clone size is given for some rows only: seen once, a few or many times, or a class if the clone is expanded.

NA	NA	TRBV7-9	TRBJ1-4	CASSSGAGVREKLFF	TGTGCCAGCAGCTCCGGGGCGGGGGTTAGAGAAAAACTGTTTTTT
TRBD1	NA	TRBV5-4	TRBJ2-7	CASSVLTGFQTYEQYF	TGTGCCAGCAGCGTCTTGACAGGGTTTCAAACCTACGAGCAGTACTTC
TRBD1	once	TRBV18	TRBJ1-2	CASSPSGTVANYGYTF	TGTGCCAGCTCACCATCCGGGACAGTAGCTAACTATGGCTACACCTTC
NA	NA	TRBV6-5	TRBJ2-7	CASSYSGAGAYEQYF	TGTGCCAGCAGTTACTCGGGGGCGGGAGCCTACGAGCAGTACTTC
TRBD2	few	TRBV2	TRBJ2-3	CASSGGSGGVTDTQYF	TGTGCCAGCAGTGGAGGTAGCGGGGGGGTCACAGATACGCAGTATTTT
TRBD1	NA	TRBV10-3	TRBJ2-3	CAIRDGTGGGDTQYF	TGTGCCATCAGGGACGGGACAGGGGGAGGGGATACGCAGTATTTT
NA	NA	TRBV5-4	TRBJ2-7	CASSPDTSGGSVAYEQYF	TGTGCCAGCAGCCCAGACACTAGTGGGGGGAGTGTTGCCTACGAGCAGTACTTC
TRBD2	few	TRBV7-8	TRBJ2-1	CASSALAGDLRNEQFF	TGTGCCAGCAGCGCTCTAGCGGGAGACTTAAGGAATGAGCAGTTCTTC
NA	NA	TRBV14	TRBJ2-5	CASSHSRTQYF	TGTGCCAGCAGCCATTCCCGGACCCAGTACTTC
TRBD2	NA	TRBV19	TRBJ2-5	CASREAGGAETQYF	TGTGCCAGTAGGGAAGCGGGAGGGGCGGAGACCCAGTACTTC
TRBD1	NA	TRBV4-2	TRBJ1-2	CASVSDRGTTYGYTF	TGTGCCAGCGTGTCTGACAGGGGCACAACCTATGGCTACACCTTC
NA	NA	TRBV6-5	TRBJ1-5	CASSYSGLRGQPQHF	TGTGCCAGCAGTTACTCGGGTTTACGGGGTCAGCCCCAGCATTTT
NA	NA	TRBV28	TRBJ2-7	CASTSPSSGLSYEQYF	TGTGCCAGCACCTCGCCGTCCAGCGGGTTGTCCTACGAGCAGTACTTC
NA	NA	TRBV5-4	TRBJ1-1	CASSFPSRNTEAFF	TGTGCCAGCAGCTTCCCATCCAGGAACACTGAAGCTTTCTTT
NA	NA	TRBV5-1	TRBJ1-3	CASSLDTGSGNTIYF	TGCGCCAGCAGCTTGGATACGGGCTCTGGAAACACCATATATTTT
TRBD1	few	TRBV28	TRBJ2-7	CASRPDRGAYEQYF	TGTGCCAGCAGACCCGACAGGGGTGCCTACGAGCAGTACTTC
NA	few	TRBV27	TRBJ2-2	CASSQNTGELFF	TGTGCCAGCAGTCAAAACACCGGGGAGCTGTTTTTT
TRBD1	NA	TRBV5-1	TRBJ2-7	CASSLGQGSYEQYF	TGCGCCAGCAGCTTGGGACAGGGCTCCTACGAGCAGTACTTC
TRBD2	NA	TRBV9	TRBJ2-1	CASSVELAGYNEQFF	TGTGCCAGCAGCGTAGAACTAGCGGGCTACAATGAGCAGTTCTTC
NA	NA	TRBV4-1	TRBJ2-2	CASSPLEGGTGELFF	TGCGCCAGCAGCCCCCTGGAGGGAGGCACCGGGGAGCTGTTTTTT
NA	NA	TRBV13	TRBJ2-7	CASSIGTPEVQYF	TGTGCCAGCAGCATCGGGACACCCGAAGTGCAGTACTTC
NA	NA	TRBV5-1	TRBJ2-5	CASSSTGVSETQYF	TGCGCCAGCAGCTCGACCGGGGTTTCGGAGACCCAGTACTTC
TRBD2	NA	TRBV30	TRBJ2-3	CAWSPGGDTQYF	TGTGCCTGGAGCCCGGGGGGGGATACGCAGTATTTT
TRBD1	NA	TRBV19	TRBJ1-3	CASVNRGLSGNTIYF	TGTGCCAGTGTGAACAGGGGTCTTTCTGGAAACACCATATATTTT
NA	NA	TRBV29-1	TRBJ2-7	CSVEDLRGGRYEQYF	TGCAGCGTTGAAGATCTTCGCGGCGGGCGCTACGAGCAGTACTTC
NA	NA	TRBV19	TRBJ1-2	CASSLGHGYTF	TGTGCCAGTAGTCTCGGACACGGCTACACCTTC
TRBD2	NA	TRBV9	TRBJ2-1	CASSHRLAGNSYNEQFF	TGTGCCAGCAGCCATAGACTAGCGGGAAACTCCTACAATGAGCAGTTCTTC
NA	NA	TRBV30	TRBJ2-3	CAWSVSTGRSTDTQYF	TGTGCCTGGAGTGTATCCACAGGGCGTAGCACAGATACGCAGTATTTT
NA	once	TRBV29-1	TRBJ2-5	CLGGDSRQETQYF	TGCCTAGGAGGTGACTCTCGACAAGAGACCCAGTACTTC
NA	once	TRBV10-3	TRBJ2-7	CAISNNRGSSYEQYF	TGTGCCATCTCCAATAACCGGGGGTCCTCCTACGAGCAGTACTTC
NA	NA	TRBV27	TRBJ1-1	CASSLDTNTEAFF	TGTGCCAGCAGTCTGGACACGAACACTGAAGCTTTCTTT
NA	NA	TRBV4-1	TRBJ1-1	CASSPLDLIQLGEAFF	TGCGCCAGCAGCCCCTTAGACTTGATCCAATTGGGTGAAGCTTTCTTT
TRBD2	NA	TRBV9	TRBJ2-2	CASSVEGGLAGVYTGELFF	TGTGCCAGCAGCGTAGAGGGGGGACTAGCGGGGGTCTACACCGGGGAGCTGTTTTTT
TRBD2	NA	TRBV5-4	TRBJ2-1	CASSFRRTSGRRVHNEQFF	TGTGCCAGCAGCTTCCGTCGGACTAGCGGGAGGAGGGTACACAATGAGCAGTTCTTC
NA	NA	TRBV5-6	TRBJ2-4	CASSPPTGQGAKNIQYF	TGTGCCAGCAGCCCACCTACAGGGCAGGGGGCCAAAAACATTCAGTACTTC
TRBD1	NA	TRBV9	TRBJ2-3	CASSETRDRGGIYGTQYF	TGTGCCAGCAGCGAGACCCGGGACAGGGGGGGAATTTATGGCACGCAGTATTTT
NA	NA	TRBV27	TRBJ2-7	CASRKAGEQYF	TGTGCCTCACGTAAGGCCGGGGAGCAGTACTTC
NA	NA	TRBV5-6	TRBJ2-3	CASSLGGSTDTQYF	TGTGCCAGCAGCTTGGGAGGTAGCACAGATACGCAGTATTTT
TRBD2	NA	TRBV11-2	TRBJ2-2	CASSLGTSGVTGELFF	TGTGCCAGCAGCTTGGGGACTAGCGGGGTTACCGGGGAGCTGTTTTTT
TRBD2	once	TRBV6-5	TRBJ2-1	CASSAGLSYNEQFF	TGTGCCAGCAGTGCGGGACTATCCTACAATGAGCAGTTCTTC
TRBD2	NA	TRBV6-6	TRBJ2-7	CASRLAGGPGEQYF	TGTGCCAGCAGGTTAGCGGGGGGGCCCGGGGAGCAGTACTTC
NA	NA	TRBV29-1	TRBJ2-1	CSVLRTVDEQFF	TGCAGCGTTCTGAGGACAGTGGACGAGCAGTTCTTC
TRBD2	NA	TRBV6-4	TRBJ2-1	CASSNGGANYEQFF	TGTGCCAGCAGCAACGGGGGGGCGAACTATGAGCAGTTCTTC
TRBD2	few	TRBV30	TRBJ2-7	CAWGPPPRLAASYEQYF	TGTGCCTGGGGGCCCCCCCCCAGACTAGCGGCCTCCTACGAGCAGTACTTC
NA	NA	TRBV2	TRBJ2-6	CASRSGANVLTF	TGTGCCAGCAGATCAGGGGCCAACGTCCTGACTTTC
TRBD1	NA	TRBV27	TRBJ2-2	CASSRGTDTGELFF	TGTGCCAGCAGTAGGGGGACAGACACCGGGGAGCTGTTTTTT